This T cell receptor beta chain was documented in a study of blood T cell repertoires in COVID-19. The wider study: The United States, Italy and Spain were the sources of the acute and convalescent COVID-19 samples. PBMCs, B-cell-depleted T cells, or T cells were the source of the cDNA or gDNA that made up the material.

The method was immunoSEQ multiplex PCR; TCRdb's version includes in-frame clones alone and lacks a portion of them. The repertoire holds roughly 240,000 clones, with 75% to 90% as singletons. Unmatched junction bases numbered 3, after V lost 5 bases and J lost 6 bases. Germline V CDR1 and CDR2: MDHEN, SYDVKM. The CDR3 is 15 amino acids. Details on this clone: Other DNA sequences in this sample translate to the same CDR3.

The sample was peripheral blood. The TCR was taken from a man aged 60 to 75 who had recovered from COVID-19. The chain links TRBV28 to TRBJ2-2, with 13 nucleotides matching TRBD2. The CDR3 here is CASSRTSGGAGELFF. DNA for the CDR3: TGTGCCAGCAGTCGGACTAGCGGGGGTGCCGGGGAGCTGTTTTTT.